This TCR beta chain was captured in a study of T cells in Graves' hyperthyroidism and ophthalmopathy. The CDR3 contains 15 residues. V was clipped by 3 bases and J by 1 base, with 12 bases between them. Germline assignment: CDR1 GTSNPN and CDR2 SVGIG (reference sequence). Amplified TCR beta CDR3 regions came from RNA transcripts. HTBI primers were used for first-round RT-PCR of the TCR CDR3. TCRdb reprocessed the multiplex PCR reads via MiXCR and lists one record per CDR3 protein. The sample shows approximately 530,000 distinct CDR3 sequences, 15% to 20% of them seen only once. This clonotype occurred a few times.

The chain links TRBV30 to TRBJ2-2, with D maybe TRBD2 (6 bases). The sample taken for sequencing was blood. The source is a woman aged 18-29 years with Graves' hyperthyroidism. This CDR3 is CAWRDRDWNTGELFF. CDR3 sequence (DNA): TGTGCCTGGAGGGACCGGGACTGGAACACCGGGGAGCTGTTTTTT.